This T cell receptor (beta chain) was sequenced for a study of PD-1 blockade in classical Hodgkin lymphoma. Points from the study as a whole: Repertoires differed for reasons still undefined, possibly disease activity or prior therapy. As was reported, newly diagnosed patients showed lower baseline TCR diversity than healthy donors did.

Profiling relied on immunoSEQ multiplex PCR, and the TCRdb table lists in-frame clones only, not all of them. In the table there are under 30,000 clones, 90% to 95% of which are singletons. Trimming stripped 0 bases from V and 4 bases from J, with 10 bases between. Germline loops: CDR1 LGHNA, CDR2 YSLEER. The CDR3 sequence is 14 residues long. Note on this clone: The antigen remains unidentified.

Sample time point: newly diagnosed, previously untreated cHL patient sample. Acting as the comparison were PBMCs from newly diagnosed, untreated classical Hodgkin lymphoma. Sequencing used peripheral blood mononuclear cells (PBMCs). J is TRBJ2-7 and V is TRBV4-3; no reliable D call. This receptor was taken from a human donor with classical Hodgkin lymphoma. As DNA, the CDR3 is TGCGCCAGCAGCCAAGATAGATGGTCGTACGAGCAGTACTTC. Amino acids: CASSQDRWSYEQYF.